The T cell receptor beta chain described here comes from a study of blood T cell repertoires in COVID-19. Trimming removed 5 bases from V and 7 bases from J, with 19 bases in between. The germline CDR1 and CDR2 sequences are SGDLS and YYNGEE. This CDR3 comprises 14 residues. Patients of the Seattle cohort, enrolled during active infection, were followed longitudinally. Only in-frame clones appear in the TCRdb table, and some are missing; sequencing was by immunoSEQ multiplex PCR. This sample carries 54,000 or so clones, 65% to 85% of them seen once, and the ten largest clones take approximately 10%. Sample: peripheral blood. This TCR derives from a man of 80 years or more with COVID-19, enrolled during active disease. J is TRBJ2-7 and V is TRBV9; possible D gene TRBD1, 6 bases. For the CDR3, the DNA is TGTGCCAGCAGTCCTATAGGGGGAATGGGGGAGCAGTACTTC. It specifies CASSPIGGMGEQYF.